Listed below are T cell receptor beta chains from one sample, sequenced in a study of CD8+ T cells in alopecia areata. Sequencing was performed with immunoSEQ multiplex PCR; in TCRdb, only in-frame clones are kept and a portion is missing. Found here are 150,000 or so clones, 45% to 60% of them singletons; the top ten hold 6.5% to 7.5%. Sample: CD4+ T cells sorted from blood. Receptors were obtained from a human donor with alopecia areata. CDR3s include the opening cysteine and the closing phenylalanine or tryptophan. Fields, in order: V gene, CDR3 length, D gene, clone size, J gene, CDR3 protein, CDR3 DNA. The D gene is left open where the match is weak. For some rows the clone size is stated as once, few or many, or as a class when expanded; others skip it.

TRBV2,15,TRBD2,.,TRBJ2-1,CASSEASGVNNEQFF,TGTGCCAGCAGTGAAGCTAGCGGGGTCAACAATGAGCAGTTCTTC
TRBV27,15,.,.,TRBJ2-7,CASSLRGIGSYEQYF,TGTGCCAGCAGTTTGCGGGGTATCGGCTCCTACGAGCAGTACTTC
TRBV21-1,16,.,few,TRBJ1-1,CASSKFKRGPHTEAFF,TGTGCCAGCAGCAAATTTAAGAGGGGGCCACACACTGAAGCTTTCTTT
TRBV6-5,15,TRBD2,.,TRBJ2-3,CASASRRDYRDTQYF,TGTGCCAGCGCCTCGCGGCGGGACTACCGGGATACGCAGTATTTT
TRBV23-1,13,.,.,TRBJ2-5,CASSPCEQETQYF,TGCGCCAGCAGTCCCTGTGAGCAAGAGACCCAGTACTTC
TRBV6-5,14,TRBD1,.,TRBJ2-5,CASSPDRGRETQYF,TGTGCCAGCAGTCCGGACAGGGGGCGGGAGACCCAGTACTTC
TRBV28,17,.,.,TRBJ2-1,CASSLLVYRDENNEQFF,TGTGCCAGCAGTTTACTCGTGTACAGGGACGAGAACAATGAGCAGTTCTTC
TRBV19,16,TRBD1,.,TRBJ1-1,CASSPYPGQANTEAFF,TGTGCCAGTAGTCCATATCCGGGACAGGCGAACACTGAAGCTTTCTTT
TRBV5-6,15,TRBD2,.,TRBJ2-7,CASSPTGLADYEQYF,TGTGCCAGCAGCCCAACGGGACTAGCGGACTACGAGCAGTACTTC
TRBV5-1,15,.,.,TRBJ1-2,CASSSGQGTGYGYTF,TGCGCCAGCAGCTCAGGTCAGGGGACCGGCTATGGCTACACCTTC
TRBV30,14,TRBD1,few,TRBJ1-1,CAWSREGAGTEAFF,TGTGCCTGGAGTCGGGAGGGGGCAGGCACTGAAGCTTTCTTT
TRBV4-1,17,TRBD1,.,TRBJ2-7,CASSLTLKGQATYEQYF,TGCGCCAGCAGCCTGACCCTTAAGGGACAGGCGACCTACGAGCAGTACTTC
TRBV6-9,13,.,.,TRBJ2-7,CASSCGNSYEQYF,TGTGCCAGCAGTTGTGGTAACTCCTACGAGCAGTACTTC
TRBV29-1,11,.,.,TRBJ2-5,CSAGLQETQYF,TGCAGCGCGGGCCTCCAAGAGACCCAGTACTTC
TRBV18,15,TRBD1,.,TRBJ2-7,CASSPRQGGPDEQYF,TGTGCCAGCTCACCAAGACAGGGGGGTCCGGACGAGCAGTACTTC
TRBV7-8,20,TRBD2,.,TRBJ2-5,CASSLARASGRVHIKETQYF,TGTGCCAGCAGCTTAGCGCGGGCTAGCGGGAGGGTCCATATAAAAGAGACCCAGTACTTC
TRBV4-1,15,.,.,TRBJ1-1,CASSQGAVRVTEAFF,TGCGCCAGCAGCCAGGGTGCGGTACGGGTCACTGAAGCTTTCTTT
TRBV5-1,16,.,.,TRBJ1-3,CASSLDGAYSGNTIYF,TGCGCCAGCAGCTTGGACGGGGCGTACTCTGGAAACACCATATATTTT
TRBV5-1,12,.,.,TRBJ2-7,CASSLVAYEQYF,TGCGCCAGCAGCTTGGTGGCGTACGAGCAGTACTTC
TRBV6-1,15,.,.,TRBJ2-5,CASSGPAVHQETQYF,TGTGCCAGCAGTGGACCAGCGGTTCACCAAGAGACCCAGTACTTC
TRBV5-1,14,TRBD1,.,TRBJ2-7,CASNQGASSYEQYF,TGCGCCAGCAACCAGGGGGCCAGCTCCTACGAGCAGTACTTC
TRBV9,15,.,few,TRBJ2-5,CASSVSPGPQETQYF,TGTGCCAGCAGCGTCTCGCCGGGACCCCAAGAGACCCAGTACTTC
TRBV29-1,13,.,.,TRBJ1-2,CSVEDQTDYGYTF,TGCAGCGTTGAAGATCAGACAGACTATGGCTACACCTTC